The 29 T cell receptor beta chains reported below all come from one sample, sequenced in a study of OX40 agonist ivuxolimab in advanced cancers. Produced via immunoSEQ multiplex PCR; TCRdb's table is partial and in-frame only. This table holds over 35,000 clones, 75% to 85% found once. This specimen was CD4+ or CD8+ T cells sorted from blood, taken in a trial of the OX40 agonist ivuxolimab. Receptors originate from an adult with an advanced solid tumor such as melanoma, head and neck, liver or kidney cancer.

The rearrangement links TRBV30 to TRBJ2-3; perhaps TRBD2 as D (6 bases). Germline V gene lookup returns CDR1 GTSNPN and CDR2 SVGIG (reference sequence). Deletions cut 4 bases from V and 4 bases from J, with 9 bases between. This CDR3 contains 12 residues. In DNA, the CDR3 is TGTGCCTGGAAGGGACTTTCAGATACGCAGTATTTT. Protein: CAWKGLSDTQYF. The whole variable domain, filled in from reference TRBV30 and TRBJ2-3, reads SQTIHQWPATLVQPVGSPLSLECTVEGTSNPNLYWYRQAAGRGLQLLFYSVGIGQISSEVPQNLSASRPQDRQFILSSKKLLLSDSGFYLCAWKGLSDTQYFGPGTRLTVL.

CDR3 sequence: CASKRDHRTEAFF. In DNA, the CDR3 is TGTGCCAGCAAACGGGACCATCGCACTGAAGCTTTCTTT. The rearrangement links TRBV25-1 to TRBJ1-1; D possibly corresponds to TRBD1 (5 bases). Germline loops: CDR1 MGHDK, CDR2 SYGVNS. The V and J ends lost 7 bases and 4 bases respectively, with 13 bases between them. The CDR3 loop spans 13 amino acids.

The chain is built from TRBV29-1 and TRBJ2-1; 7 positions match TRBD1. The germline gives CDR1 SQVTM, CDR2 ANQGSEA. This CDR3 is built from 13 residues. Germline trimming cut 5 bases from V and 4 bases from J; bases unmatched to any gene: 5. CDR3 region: CSVSGTVYNEQFF. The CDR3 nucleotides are TGCAGCGTTTCCGGGACAGTGTACAATGAGCAGTTCTTC.

This CDR3 reads CASSWGTSGDFGEQFF. The DNA for the CDR3 is TGCGCCAGCAGCTGGGGGACTAGCGGGGACTTCGGCGAGCAGTTCTTC. The chain uses TRBV5-1 and TRBJ2-1; 13 bases are a match to TRBD2. Germline CDR1 and CDR2: SGHRS and YFSETQ. The CDR3 loop spans 16 amino acids. Losses at the gene ends were 3 bases for V and 10 bases for J; bases not matched to a gene: 10.

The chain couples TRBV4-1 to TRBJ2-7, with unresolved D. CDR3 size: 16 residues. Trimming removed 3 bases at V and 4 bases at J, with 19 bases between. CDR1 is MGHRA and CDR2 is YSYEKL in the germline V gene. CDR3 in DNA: TGCGCCAGCAGCCAGGAGCATAACAGTGGAGCTTACGAGCAGTACTTC. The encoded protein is CASSQEHNSGAYEQYF.

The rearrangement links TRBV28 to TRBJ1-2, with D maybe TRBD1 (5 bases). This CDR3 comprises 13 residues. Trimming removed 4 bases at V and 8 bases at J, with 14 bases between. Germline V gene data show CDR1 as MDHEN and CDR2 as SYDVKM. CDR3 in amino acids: CASSSGDGSGYTF. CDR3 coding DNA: TGTGCCAGCAGTTCCGGGGACGGGAGCGGCTACACCTTC.

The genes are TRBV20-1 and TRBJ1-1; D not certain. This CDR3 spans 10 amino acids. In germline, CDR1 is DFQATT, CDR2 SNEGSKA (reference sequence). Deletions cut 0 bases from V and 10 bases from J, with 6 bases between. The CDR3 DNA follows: TGCAGTGCTAGAGATCTCGGAGCTTTCTTT. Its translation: CSARDLGAFF.

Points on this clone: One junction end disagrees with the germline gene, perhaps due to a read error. The CDR3 region has the DNA TGTGCTAGCAGCTTAGGGACTAGCGGGAGAACAGATACGCAGTATTTT. This encodes CASSLGTSGRTDTQYF. V is TRBV7-7 and J is TRBJ2-3; TRBD2 aligns across 14 bases. Germline V lookup: CDR1 SSHAT, CDR2 FNYEAQ (reference sequence). The CDR3 loop spans 16 amino acids.

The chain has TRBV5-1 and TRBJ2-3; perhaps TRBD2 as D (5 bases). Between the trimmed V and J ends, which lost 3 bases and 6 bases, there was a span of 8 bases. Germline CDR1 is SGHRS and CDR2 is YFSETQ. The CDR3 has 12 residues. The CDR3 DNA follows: TGCGCCAGCAGCTCGGGGAGCGATACGCAGTATTTT. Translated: CASSSGSDTQYF.

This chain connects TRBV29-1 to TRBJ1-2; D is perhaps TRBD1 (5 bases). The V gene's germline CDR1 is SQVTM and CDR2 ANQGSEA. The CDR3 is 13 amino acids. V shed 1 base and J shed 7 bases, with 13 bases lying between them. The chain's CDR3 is CSVEGGGFVGYTF. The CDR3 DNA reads TGCAGCGTTGAAGGCGGGGGGTTTGTTGGCTACACCTTC.

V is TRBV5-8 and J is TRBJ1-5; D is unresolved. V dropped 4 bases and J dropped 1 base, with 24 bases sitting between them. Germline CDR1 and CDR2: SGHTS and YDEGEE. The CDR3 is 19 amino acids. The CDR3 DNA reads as TGTGCCAGCAGCCCTAGGGTTCCTACCCTGGCCGGGAGCAATCAGCCCCAGCATTTT. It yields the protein CASSPRVPTLAGSNQPQHF.

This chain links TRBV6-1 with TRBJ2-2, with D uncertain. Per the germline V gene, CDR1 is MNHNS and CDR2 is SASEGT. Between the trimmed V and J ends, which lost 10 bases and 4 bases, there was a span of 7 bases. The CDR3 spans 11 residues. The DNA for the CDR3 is TGTGCCACCCGTCTCACCGGGGAGCTGTTTTTT. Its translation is CATRLTGELFF.

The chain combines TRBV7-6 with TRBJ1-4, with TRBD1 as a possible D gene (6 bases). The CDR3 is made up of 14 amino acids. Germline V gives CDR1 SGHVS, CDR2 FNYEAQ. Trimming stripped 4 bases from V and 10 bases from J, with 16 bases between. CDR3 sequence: CASSSLEGVGKLFF. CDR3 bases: TGTGCCAGCAGCTCGCTAGAGGGGGTAGGAAAACTGTTTTTT.

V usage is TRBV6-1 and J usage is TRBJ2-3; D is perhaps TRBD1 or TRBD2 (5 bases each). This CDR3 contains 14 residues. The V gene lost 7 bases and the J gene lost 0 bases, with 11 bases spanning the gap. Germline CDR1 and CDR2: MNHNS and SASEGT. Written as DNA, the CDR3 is TGTGCCAGCACGGGGCTTCCTAGCACAGATACGCAGTATTTT. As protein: CASTGLPSTDTQYF.

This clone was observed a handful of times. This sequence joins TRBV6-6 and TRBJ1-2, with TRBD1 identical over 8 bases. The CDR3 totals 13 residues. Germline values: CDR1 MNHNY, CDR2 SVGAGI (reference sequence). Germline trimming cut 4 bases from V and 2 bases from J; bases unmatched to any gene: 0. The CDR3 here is CASSSGGNYGYTF. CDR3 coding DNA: TGTGCCAGCAGTTCAGGGGGCAACTATGGCTACACCTTC.

The DNA for the CDR3 is TGTGCCAGCTCACCCCCCCAGGGACAGCGACAGGGCTACACCTTC. As protein: CASSPPQGQRQGYTF. The chain has TRBV18 and TRBJ1-2; 7 positions agree with TRBD1. CDR3 length: 15 residues. Trimming at V came to 3 bases and at J to 8 bases, leaving 12 bases not matched to a gene. Germline assignment: CDR1 KGHSH and CDR2 LQKENI.

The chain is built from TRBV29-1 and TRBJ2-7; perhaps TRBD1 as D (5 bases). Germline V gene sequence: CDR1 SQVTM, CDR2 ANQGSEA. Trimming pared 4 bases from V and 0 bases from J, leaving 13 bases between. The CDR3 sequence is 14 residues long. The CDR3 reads CSVAKGLVSYEQYF. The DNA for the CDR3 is TGCAGCGTTGCCAAGGGGCTCGTCTCCTACGAGCAGTACTTC.

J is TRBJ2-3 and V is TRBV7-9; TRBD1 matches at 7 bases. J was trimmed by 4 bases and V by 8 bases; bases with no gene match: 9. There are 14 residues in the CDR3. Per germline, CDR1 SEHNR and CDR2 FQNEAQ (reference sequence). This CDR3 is CASAEGARADTQYF. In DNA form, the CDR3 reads TGTGCCAGCGCAGAGGGGGCCAGAGCAGATACGCAGTATTTT.

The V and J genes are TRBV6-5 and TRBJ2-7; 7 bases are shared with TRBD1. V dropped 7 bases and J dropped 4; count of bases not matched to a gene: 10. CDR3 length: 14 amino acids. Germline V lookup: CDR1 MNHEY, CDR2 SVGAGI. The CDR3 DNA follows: TGTGCCAGCACCCCACCGGGACAGAGTTACGAGCAGTACTTC. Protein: CASTPPGQSYEQYF.

The CDR3 region is CASSAPPRGGSRNEQFF. The CDR3 DNA follows: TGTGCCAGTAGTGCCCCCCCTAGGGGAGGTTCGCGCAATGAGCAGTTCTTC. The chain recombines TRBV19 with TRBJ2-1; D possibly corresponds to TRBD2 (6 bases). CDR3 length: 17 amino acids. V was cut by 5 bases and J by 6 bases, with 23 bases left in between. Germline V CDR1 and CDR2: LNHDA, SQIVND (reference sequence). The full variable domain, completed using reference TRBV19 and TRBJ2-1, is DGGITQSPKYLFRKEGQNVTLSCEQNLNHDAMYWYRQDPGQGLRLIYYSQIVNDFQKGDIAEGYSVSREKKESFPLTVTSAQKNPTAFYLCASSAPPRGGSRNEQFFGPGTRLTVL.

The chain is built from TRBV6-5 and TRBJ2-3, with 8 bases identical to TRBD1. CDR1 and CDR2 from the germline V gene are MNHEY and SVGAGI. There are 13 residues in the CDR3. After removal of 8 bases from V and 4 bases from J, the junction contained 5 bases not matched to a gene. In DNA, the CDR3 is TGTGCCAGCGAGGACAGGGTGGCAGATACGCAGTATTTT. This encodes CASEDRVADTQYF.

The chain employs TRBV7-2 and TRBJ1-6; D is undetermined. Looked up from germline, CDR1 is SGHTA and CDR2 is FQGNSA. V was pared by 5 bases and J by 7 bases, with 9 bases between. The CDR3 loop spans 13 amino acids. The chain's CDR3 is CASSPSRNSPLHF. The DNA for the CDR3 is TGTGCCAGCAGCCCCTCGCGAAATTCACCCCTCCACTTT. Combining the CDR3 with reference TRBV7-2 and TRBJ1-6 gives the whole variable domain GAGVSQSPSNKVTEKGKDVELRCDPISGHTALYWYRQSLGQGLEFLIYFQGNSAPDKSGLPSDRFSAERTGGSVSTLTIQRTQQEDSAVYLCASSPSRNSPLHFGNGTRLTVT.

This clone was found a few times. The CDR3 DNA sequence: TGTGCCAGCAGTTTAACGCCGATGGGTGGCTACACCTTC. Encoded protein: CASSLTPMGGYTF. The chain uses TRBV28 and TRBJ1-2; D uncertain. The CDR3 is made up of 13 amino acids. Trimming left V 2 bases short and J 7 bases short, with 11 bases between. CDR1 and CDR2 (germline): MDHEN, SYDVKM.

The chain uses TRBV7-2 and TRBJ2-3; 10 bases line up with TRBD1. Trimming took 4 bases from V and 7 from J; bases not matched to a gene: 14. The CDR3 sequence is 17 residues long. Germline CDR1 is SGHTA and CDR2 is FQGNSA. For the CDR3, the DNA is TGTGCCAGCAGCTCAGCCACCGGGACAGGGGCCAGGTATACGCAGTATTTT. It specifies CASSSATGTGARYTQYF.

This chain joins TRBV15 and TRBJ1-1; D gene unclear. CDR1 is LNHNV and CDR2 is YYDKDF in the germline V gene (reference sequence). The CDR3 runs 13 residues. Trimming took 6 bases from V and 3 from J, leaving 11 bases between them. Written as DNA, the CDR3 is TGTGCCACCAGGGGCATCTCGTACACTGAAGCTTTCTTT. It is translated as CATRGISYTEAFF. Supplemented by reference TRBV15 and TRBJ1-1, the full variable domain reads DAMVIQNPRYQVTQFGKPVTLSCSQTLNHNVMYWYQQKSSQAPKLLFHYYDKDFNNEADTPDNFQSRRPNTSFCFLDIRSPGLGDTAMYLCATRGISYTEAFFGQGTRLTVV.

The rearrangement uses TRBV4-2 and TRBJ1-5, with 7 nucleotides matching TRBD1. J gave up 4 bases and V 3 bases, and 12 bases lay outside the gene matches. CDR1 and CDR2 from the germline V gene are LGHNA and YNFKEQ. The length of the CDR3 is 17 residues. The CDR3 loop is CASSQASYGTDNQPQHF. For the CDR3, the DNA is TGTGCCAGCAGCCAGGCCTCATATGGGACAGATAATCAGCCCCAGCATTTT.

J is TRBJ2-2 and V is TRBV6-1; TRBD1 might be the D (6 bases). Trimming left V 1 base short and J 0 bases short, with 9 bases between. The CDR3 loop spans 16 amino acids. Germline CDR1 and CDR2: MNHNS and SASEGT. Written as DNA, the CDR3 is TGTGCCAGCAGTGAAGAAAGGACAGCGAACACCGGGGAGCTGTTTTTT. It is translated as CASSEERTANTGELFF.

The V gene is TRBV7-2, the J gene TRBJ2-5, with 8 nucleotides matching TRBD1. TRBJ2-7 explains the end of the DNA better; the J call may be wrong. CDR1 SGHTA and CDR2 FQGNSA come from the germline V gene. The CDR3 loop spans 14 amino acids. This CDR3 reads CASSSRQGSYEQYF. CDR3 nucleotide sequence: TGTGCCAGCAGCTCTCGACAGGGGTCATACGAGCAGTACTTC.

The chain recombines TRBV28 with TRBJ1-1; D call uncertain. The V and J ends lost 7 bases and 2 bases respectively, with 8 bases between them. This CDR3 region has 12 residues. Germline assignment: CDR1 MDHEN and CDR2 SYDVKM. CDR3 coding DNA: TGTGCCAGCACGATGGCCAACACTGAAGCTTTCTTT. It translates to CASTMANTEAFF.